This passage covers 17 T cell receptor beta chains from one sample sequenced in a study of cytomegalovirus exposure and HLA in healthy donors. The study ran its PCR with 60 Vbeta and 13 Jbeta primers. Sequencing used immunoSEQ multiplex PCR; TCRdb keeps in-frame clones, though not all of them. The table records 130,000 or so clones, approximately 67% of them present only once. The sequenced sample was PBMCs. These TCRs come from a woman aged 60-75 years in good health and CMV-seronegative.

The DNA for the CDR3 is TGTGCCAGCAGCTTAGTTGCACAGGGGGTTGCTGAAGCTTTCTTT. Its translation: CASSLVAQGVAEAFF. V and J are TRBV11-2 and TRBJ1-1; 8 nucleotides agree with TRBD1. V lost 1 base, J lost 6 bases, and 7 bases stayed unmatched. This CDR3 has 15 residues. Germline lookup yields CDR1 SGHAT and CDR2 FQNNGV.

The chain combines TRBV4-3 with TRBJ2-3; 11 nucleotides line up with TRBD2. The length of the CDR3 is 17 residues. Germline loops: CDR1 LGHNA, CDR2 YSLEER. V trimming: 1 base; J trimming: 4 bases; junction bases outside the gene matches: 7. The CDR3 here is CASSQGGTSGSADTQYF. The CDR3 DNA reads TGCGCCAGCAGCCAAGGGGGAACTAGCGGGAGCGCAGATACGCAGTATTTT.

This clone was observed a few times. Written as DNA, the CDR3 is TGTGCCACCAGCAGAAGGATTGGTAGCGGGAGTGTCAATGAGCAGTTCTTC. Translating it yields CATSRRIGSGSVNEQFF. This chain links TRBV15 with TRBJ2-1, with 9 nucleotides matching TRBD2. The CDR3 sequence is 17 residues long. Germline V CDR1 and CDR2: LNHNV, YYDKDF (reference sequence). With 2 bases clipped from V and 6 bases from J, the junction kept 11 bases outside the gene matches.

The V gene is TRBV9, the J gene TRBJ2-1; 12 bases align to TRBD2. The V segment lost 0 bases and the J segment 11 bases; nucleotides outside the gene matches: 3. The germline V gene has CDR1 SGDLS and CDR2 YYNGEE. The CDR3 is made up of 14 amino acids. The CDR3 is CASSVGLAGAQQFF. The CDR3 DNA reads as TGTGCCAGCAGCGTAGGACTAGCGGGGGCCCAGCAGTTCTTC.

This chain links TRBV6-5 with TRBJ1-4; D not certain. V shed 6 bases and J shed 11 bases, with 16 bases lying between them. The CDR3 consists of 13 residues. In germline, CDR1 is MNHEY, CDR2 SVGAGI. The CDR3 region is CASSLPAGGKLFF. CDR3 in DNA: TGTGCCAGCAGCCTCCCAGCGGGTGGGAAACTGTTTTTT.

The CDR3 is CASSARQGAREQFF. In DNA form, the CDR3 reads TGCGCCAGCAGCGCTCGACAGGGGGCGAGGGAGCAGTTCTTC. V gene TRBV4-1 combines with J gene TRBJ2-1; 10 bases are shared with TRBD1. CDR3 length: 14 residues. Germline CDR1 reads MGHRA; CDR2 reads YSYEKL. Losses at the gene ends were 5 bases for V and 10 bases for J; bases not matched to a gene: 8.

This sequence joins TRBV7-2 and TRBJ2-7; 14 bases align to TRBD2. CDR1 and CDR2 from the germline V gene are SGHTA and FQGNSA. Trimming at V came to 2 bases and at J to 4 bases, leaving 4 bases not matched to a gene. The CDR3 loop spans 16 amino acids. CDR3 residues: CASSLIGTSGSYEQYF. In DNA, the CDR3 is TGTGCCAGCAGCTTAATCGGGACTAGCGGGAGTTACGAGCAGTACTTC.

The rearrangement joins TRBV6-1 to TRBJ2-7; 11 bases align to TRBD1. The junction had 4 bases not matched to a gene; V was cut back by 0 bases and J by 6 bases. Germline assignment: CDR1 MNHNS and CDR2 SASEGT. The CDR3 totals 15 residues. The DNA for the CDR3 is TGTGCCAGCAGTGAAGCGGGACAGGGGGGTTCCGAGCAGTACTTC. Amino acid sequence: CASSEAGQGGSEQYF.

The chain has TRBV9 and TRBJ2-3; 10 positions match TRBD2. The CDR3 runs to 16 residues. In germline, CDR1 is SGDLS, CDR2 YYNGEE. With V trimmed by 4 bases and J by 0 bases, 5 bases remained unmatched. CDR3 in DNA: TGTGCCAGCAGCCCACGGACTAGCGGTAGCACAGATACGCAGTATTTT. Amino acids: CASSPRTSGSTDTQYF.

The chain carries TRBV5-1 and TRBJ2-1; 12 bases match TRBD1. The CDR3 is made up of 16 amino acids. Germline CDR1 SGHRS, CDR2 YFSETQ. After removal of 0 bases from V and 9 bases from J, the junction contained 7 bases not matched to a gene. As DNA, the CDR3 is TGCGCCAGCAGCTTGGATCCGGGACAGGGGGCTAGTGAGCAGTTCTTC. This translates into CASSLDPGQGASEQFF.

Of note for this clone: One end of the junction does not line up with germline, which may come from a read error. The CDR3 DNA reads TGTTCCAGCAGCCCGGGGACAGCGAGCTCCTACGAGCAGTACTTC. Protein sequence: CSSSPGTASSYEQYF. This chain connects TRBV7-9 to TRBJ2-7; TRBD1 matches 7 bases. CDR3 size: 15 residues. Germline V gene sequence: CDR1 SEHNR, CDR2 FQNEAQ (reference sequence).

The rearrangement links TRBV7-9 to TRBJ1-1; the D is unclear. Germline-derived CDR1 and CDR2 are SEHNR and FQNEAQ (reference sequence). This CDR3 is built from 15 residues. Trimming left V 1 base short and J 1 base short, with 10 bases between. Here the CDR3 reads CASSLGGHGNTEAFF. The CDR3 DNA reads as TGTGCCAGCAGCTTAGGCGGCCATGGGAACACTGAAGCTTTCTTT. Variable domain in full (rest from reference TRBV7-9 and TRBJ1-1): DTGVSQNPRHKITKRGQNVTFRCDPISEHNRLYWYRQTLGQGPEFLTYFQNEAQLEKSRLLSDRFSAERPKGSFSTLEIQRTEQGDSAMYLCASSLGGHGNTEAFFGQGTRLTVV.

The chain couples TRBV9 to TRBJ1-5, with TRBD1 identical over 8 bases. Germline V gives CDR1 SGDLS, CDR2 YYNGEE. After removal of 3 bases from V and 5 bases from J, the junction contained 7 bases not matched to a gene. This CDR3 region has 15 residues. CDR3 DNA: TGTGCCAGCAGCGAGACAGGGGAGGATCATCAGCCCCAGCATTTT. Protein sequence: CASSETGEDHQPQHF.

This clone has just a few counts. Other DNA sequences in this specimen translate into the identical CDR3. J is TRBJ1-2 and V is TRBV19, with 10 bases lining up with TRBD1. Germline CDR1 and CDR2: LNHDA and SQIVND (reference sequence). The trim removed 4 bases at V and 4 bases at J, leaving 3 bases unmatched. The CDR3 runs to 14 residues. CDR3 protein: CASSTRTGGYGYTF. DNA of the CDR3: TGTGCCAGTAGTACCCGGACAGGGGGCTATGGCTACACCTTC.

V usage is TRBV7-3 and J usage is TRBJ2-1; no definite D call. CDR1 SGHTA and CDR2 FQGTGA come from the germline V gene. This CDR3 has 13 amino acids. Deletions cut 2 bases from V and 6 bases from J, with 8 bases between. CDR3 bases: TGTGCCAGCAGCTTACCGGGTGTCAATGAGCAGTTCTTC. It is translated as CASSLPGVNEQFF.

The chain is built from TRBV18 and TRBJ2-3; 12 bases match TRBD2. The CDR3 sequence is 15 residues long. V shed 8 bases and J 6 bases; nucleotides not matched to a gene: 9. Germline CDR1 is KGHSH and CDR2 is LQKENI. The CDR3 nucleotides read TGTGCCAGCCGCCTCCTAGCGGGGGGGAGCGATACGCAGTATTTT. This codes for CASRLLAGGSDTQYF.

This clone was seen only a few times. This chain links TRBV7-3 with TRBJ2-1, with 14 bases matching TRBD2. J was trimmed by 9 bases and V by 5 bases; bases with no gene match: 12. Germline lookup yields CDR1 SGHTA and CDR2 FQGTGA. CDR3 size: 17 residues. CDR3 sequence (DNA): TGTGCCAGCAGCCCCACGCCGGGACTAGCGGGAGTGGGTGAGCAGTTCTTC. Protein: CASSPTPGLAGVGEQFF.